This T cell receptor beta chain was found in a study of blood T cell repertoires in COVID-19. Original data processing: Amplification with reference gene primers provided the estimates of nucleated cell counts. Clones were sequenced by immunoSEQ multiplex PCR, and TCRdb holds only the in-frame ones, with some missing. That table furnishes V, J and clone size, whereas the DNA furnished D and trimming. Among around 400,000 clones listed, approximately 87% were seen once. V dropped 1 base and J dropped 5 bases, with 17 bases sitting between them. Germline V gene sequence: CDR1 KGHSH, CDR2 LQKENI. This CDR3 is 17 amino acids long.

V is TRBV18 and J is TRBJ2-2; D gene unclear. What was sequenced was peripheral blood. The clonotype originates from a woman in her fifties or sixties with COVID-19, enrolled during active disease. The CDR3 DNA reads TGTGCCAGCTCACCACTTATTGGCCACGCAAAGACCGGGGAGCTGTTTTTT. Protein sequence: CASSPLIGHAKTGELFF. Looking up the rest from reference TRBV18 and TRBJ2-2 gives the full variable domain: NAGVMQNPRHLVRRRGQEARLRCSPMKGHSHVYWYRQLPEEGLKFMVYLQKENIIDESGMPKERFSAEFPKEGPSILRIQQVVRGDSAAYFCASSPLIGHAKTGELFFGEGSRLTVL.